The next 12 T cell receptor beta chains were all read from a single sample in a study of T cells in Graves' hyperthyroidism and ophthalmopathy. RNA transcripts provided the source from which TCR beta CDR3 regions were amplified. The primer set for the first-round RT-PCR of the TCR CDR3 was HTBI. TCRdb reanalysed the multiplex PCR reads using MiXCR and keeps one entry per CDR3 protein. The sample holds about 570,000 distinct CDR3 sequences; around 46% are singletons and the top ten take 15% to 20%. The sequenced sample consisted of peripheral blood or thyroid tissue (not recorded which). The receptors derive from an adult woman with Graves' disease, either hyperthyroidism or ophthalmopathy (not recorded which).

The chain joins TRBV19 to TRBJ1-6; D gene ambiguous. This CDR3 has 16 amino acids. Trimming cost V 5 bases and J 0 bases, with 11 bases left between them. Germline V gene data show CDR1 as LNHDA and CDR2 as SQIVND (reference sequence). Here the CDR3 DNA reads TGTGCCAGTAGTGACTTACTGAGCTCCTATAATTCACCCCTCCACTTT. It yields the protein CASSDLLSSYNSPLHF.

CDR3 sequence (DNA): TGTGCCAGCCCTCCTCGGGGGTACTCTGGGGCCAACGTCCTGACTTTC. Amino acids: CASPPRGYSGANVLTF. V and J are TRBV19 and TRBJ2-6; maybe TRBD2 (6 bases). This CDR3 has 16 amino acids. V was pared by 9 bases and J by 0 bases, with 15 bases between. In germline, CDR1 is LNHDA, CDR2 SQIVND (reference sequence).

A few counts support this clonotype. An end of the junction differs from the germline gene, which may be a read error. The chain joins TRBV29-1 to TRBJ2-2; D is possibly TRBD1 or TRBD2 (5 bases each). Germline V gene lookup returns CDR1 SQVTM and CDR2 ANQGSEA. There are 16 residues in the CDR3. As DNA, the CDR3 is TGTGCCAGCAGTTTATGGGACGGACAGAACACCGGGGAGCTGTTTTTT. Protein product: CASSLWDGQNTGELFF.

The rearrangement joins TRBV5-1 to TRBJ2-7; D might be TRBD1 (6 bases). The CDR3 contains 13 residues. Trimming pared 3 bases from V and 5 bases from J, leaving 12 bases between. CDR1 SGHRS and CDR2 YFSETQ come from the germline V gene. The CDR3 loop is CASSWGPRNEQYF. The CDR3 DNA reads TGCGCCAGCAGCTGGGGGCCTAGGAACGAGCAGTACTTC.

The count of this clonotype is one. The V call is TRBV2, the J call TRBJ1-4; TRBD1 might be the D (5 bases). V lost 7 bases to trimming and J lost 7 bases, with 13 bases between them. Germline assignment: CDR1 SNHLY and CDR2 FYNNEI. This CDR3 comprises 13 residues. The CDR3 DNA is TGTGCCAGCATCAAGGGGTTCGGTGAAAAACTGTTTTTT. It is translated as CASIKGFGEKLFF.

The V call is TRBV10-3, the J call TRBJ1-2; D is unresolved. CDR3 length: 13 residues. Germline V gene lookup returns CDR1 ENHRY and CDR2 SYGVKD. Trimming pared 3 bases from V and 2 bases from J, leaving 7 bases between. The CDR3 bases are TGTGCCATCAGTGAAACAACGAACTATGGCTACACCTTC. Encoded protein: CAISETTNYGYTF.

Points on this clonotype: This may stem from a read error, because a much larger clone lies one nucleotide away. The rearrangement links TRBV2 to TRBJ2-2; no clear D. CDR1 SNHLY and CDR2 FYNNEI come from the germline V gene. V lost 1 base, J lost 10 bases, and 1 base lay in between. There are 10 residues in the CDR3. This CDR3 is CASSEVELFF. CDR3 DNA: TGTGCCAGCAGTGAAGTGGAGCTGTTTTTT.

Note on this clonotype: It may be a read error: a sequence one base away is much more abundant. No conserved phenylalanine or tryptophan ends this CDR3, so it is likely a read error. The gene calls are TRBV29-1 and TRBJ2-7; D perhaps matches TRBD2 (6 bases). CDR3 size: 14 residues. Deletions cut 3 bases from V and 7 bases from J, with 19 bases between. Germline CDR1 reads SQVTM; CDR2 reads ANQGSEA. The CDR3 reads CSVEGGPTQLEQYL. In DNA form, the CDR3 reads TGCAGCGTTGAGGGGGGACCCACGCAATTGGAGCAGTACCTC.

This chain's CDR3 is CASAGGAPGNQPQHF. For the CDR3, the DNA is TGTGCCAGCGCCGGGGGGGCGCCTGGCAATCAGCCCCAGCATTTT. This chain uses TRBV6-1 with TRBJ1-5; TRBD1 is a possible D gene (6 bases). The germline gives CDR1 MNHNS, CDR2 SASEGT. CDR3 length: 15 amino acids. Trimming left V 8 bases short and J 2 bases short, with 16 bases between.

Note on this clonotype: The germline gene is not matched at one end of the junction; a read error may be the cause. The V call is TRBV20-1, the J call TRBJ1-5, with D hard to call. In germline, CDR1 is DFQATT, CDR2 SNEGSKA (reference sequence). The CDR3 spans 8 residues. The CDR3 DNA is TGCAGTGCTCGGGCCCACCATTTT. It is translated as CSARAHHF.

Turning to this clonotype: One end of the junction does not line up with germline, which may come from a read error. The J gene is TRBJ2-6, the V gene TRBV20-1; TRBD2 is a possible D gene (6 bases). CDR1 is DFQATT and CDR2 is SNEGSKA in the germline V gene (reference sequence). The CDR3 is made up of 13 amino acids. CDR3 sequence reads: CSAPLRRGLTEAF. The CDR3 coding sequence is TGCAGTGCCCCCCTTAGGCGGGGACTCACTGAAGCTTTC.

The rearrangement uses TRBV4-3 and TRBJ2-5; the D is unclear. With 4 bases removed from V and 1 base from J, the gap between germline ends came to 19 bases. The CDR3 runs 17 residues. CDR1 LGHNA and CDR2 YSLEER come from the germline V gene. This CDR3 reads CASSPKVVGRSQETQYF. In nucleotides, the CDR3 is TGCGCCAGCAGCCCCAAGGTTGTAGGGCGGTCCCAAGAGACCCAGTACTTC.